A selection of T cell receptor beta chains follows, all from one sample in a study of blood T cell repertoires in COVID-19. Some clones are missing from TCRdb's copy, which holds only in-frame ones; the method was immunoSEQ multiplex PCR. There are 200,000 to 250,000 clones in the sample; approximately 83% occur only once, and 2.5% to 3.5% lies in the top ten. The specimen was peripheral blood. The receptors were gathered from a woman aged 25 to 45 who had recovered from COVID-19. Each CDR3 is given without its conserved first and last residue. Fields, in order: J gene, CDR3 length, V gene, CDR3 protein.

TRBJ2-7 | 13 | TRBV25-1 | ASSDPRSAGDKQY
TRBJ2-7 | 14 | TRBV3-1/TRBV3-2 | ASSQGLAGPPYEQY
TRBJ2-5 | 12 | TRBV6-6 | ATRGQGHQETQY
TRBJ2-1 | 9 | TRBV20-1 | SASGLNEQF
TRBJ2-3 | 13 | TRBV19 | ASSTKGAVIDTQY
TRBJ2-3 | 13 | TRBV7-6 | ASSLVGGNTDTQY
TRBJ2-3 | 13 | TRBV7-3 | ASSYGLAGADTQY
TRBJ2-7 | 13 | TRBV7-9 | ASSQMKGGSYEQY
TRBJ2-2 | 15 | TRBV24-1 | ATSDLERDRESGELF
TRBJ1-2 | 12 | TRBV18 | ASSSTGENYGYT
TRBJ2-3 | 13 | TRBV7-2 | ASRRSGGATDTQY
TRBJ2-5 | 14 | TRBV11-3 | ASSSGTGDFQETQY
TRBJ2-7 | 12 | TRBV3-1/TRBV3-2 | ASSPVKRAPEQY
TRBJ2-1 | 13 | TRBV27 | ASSPGTGPYNEQF
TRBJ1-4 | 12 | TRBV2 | ASGRGSANEKLF
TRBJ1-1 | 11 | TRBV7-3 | ASSVTEGTEAF
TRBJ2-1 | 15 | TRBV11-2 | ASSLFIAGASYNEQF
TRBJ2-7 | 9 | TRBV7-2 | ASSSLHEQY
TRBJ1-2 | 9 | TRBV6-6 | AAEGAIGYT
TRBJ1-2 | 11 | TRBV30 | AWSRGADYGYT
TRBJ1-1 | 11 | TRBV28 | ASIQSGVGEAF
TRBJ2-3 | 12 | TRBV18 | ASSPPTRTDTQY
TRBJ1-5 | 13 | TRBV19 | ASQKGQGNYQPQH
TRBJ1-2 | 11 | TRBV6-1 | ASSEGTGFGYT
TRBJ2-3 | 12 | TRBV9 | ASSDPSGGDTQY
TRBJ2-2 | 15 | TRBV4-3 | ASSRTGGYANTGELF
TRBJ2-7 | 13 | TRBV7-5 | VRSWGQQKVDEQY
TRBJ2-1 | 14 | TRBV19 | ASSIPRFPIADEQF
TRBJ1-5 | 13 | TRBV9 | ASSLTGVGNQPQH
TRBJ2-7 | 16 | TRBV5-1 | ASSLISGGAGITYEQY
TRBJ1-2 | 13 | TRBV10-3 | ASRSQGLLENGYT
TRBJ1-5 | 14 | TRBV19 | ASSRDRAGVNQPQH
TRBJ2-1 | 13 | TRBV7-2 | ASSPTSGGYNEQF
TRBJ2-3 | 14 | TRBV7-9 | ASSSPGLAGRDTQY
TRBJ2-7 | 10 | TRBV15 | ATSSGRHEQY
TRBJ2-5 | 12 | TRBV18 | ASSPPAVQETQY
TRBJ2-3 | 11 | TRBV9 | ASSPPHTDTQY
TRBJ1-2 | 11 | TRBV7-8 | ASSLAKHYGYT
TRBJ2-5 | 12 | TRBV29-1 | SVRQGGYQETQY
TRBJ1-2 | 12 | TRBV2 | ASSEAQGRNGYT
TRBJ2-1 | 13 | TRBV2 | ASRQTSGGASEQF
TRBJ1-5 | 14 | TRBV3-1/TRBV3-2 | ASSPRQGWFNQPQH
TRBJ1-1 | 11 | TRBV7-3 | ATSLEGDTEAF
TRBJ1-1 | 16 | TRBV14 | ASSQDLGFGARLTEAF
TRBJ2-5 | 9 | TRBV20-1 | SAGPVETQY
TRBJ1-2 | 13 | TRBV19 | ASSLERDSLNGYT
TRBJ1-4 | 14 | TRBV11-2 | ASSLNPGTNNEKLF
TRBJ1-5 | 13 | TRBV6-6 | ASSYSGGTGQPQH
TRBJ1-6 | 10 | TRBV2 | ASSDQGSPLH
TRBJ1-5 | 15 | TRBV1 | TSSNPGQGDRNQPQH
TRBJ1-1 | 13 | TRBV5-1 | ASSYSGGVNTEAF
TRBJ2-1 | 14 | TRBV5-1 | ASSSNLGQGNNEQF
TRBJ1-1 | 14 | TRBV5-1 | ASRRGFGGSNTEAF
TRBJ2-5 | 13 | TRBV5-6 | ASSPGTGFGETQY
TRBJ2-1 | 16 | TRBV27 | ASSLLSRGFSSYNEQF